This TCR beta chain was recovered during a study of blood T cell repertoires in COVID-19. Study-wide context: Whether acute or convalescent, the COVID-19 samples came from the United States, Italy and Spain. PBMCs, B-cell-depleted T cells, or T cells provided the cDNA or gDNA that made up the material.

The authors' processing: Scientists estimated how many nucleated cells there were by amplifying reference gene primers. The data were produced by immunoSEQ multiplex PCR, yet TCRdb's version contains in-frame clones alone and is incomplete. V, J and clone size were drawn from that table, and D and trimming were deduced from the DNA. The table has some 130,000 clones, 84% seen once; the top ten hold 44%. Per the germline V gene, CDR1 is MNHEY and CDR2 is SMNVEV (reference sequence). The CDR3 loop spans 15 amino acids. V lost 8 bases and J 0 bases, leaving 14 bases between the germline ends. The specimen sequenced was peripheral blood. The chain has TRBV27 and TRBJ2-1; weak D call: TRBD2 (5 bases). This clonotype originated in a human donor in a cohort sampled during active COVID-19. CDR3 region: CASARPGSSYNEQFF. The CDR3, as DNA: TGTGCCAGCGCTAGGCCGGGAAGCTCCTACAATGAGCAGTTCTTC.